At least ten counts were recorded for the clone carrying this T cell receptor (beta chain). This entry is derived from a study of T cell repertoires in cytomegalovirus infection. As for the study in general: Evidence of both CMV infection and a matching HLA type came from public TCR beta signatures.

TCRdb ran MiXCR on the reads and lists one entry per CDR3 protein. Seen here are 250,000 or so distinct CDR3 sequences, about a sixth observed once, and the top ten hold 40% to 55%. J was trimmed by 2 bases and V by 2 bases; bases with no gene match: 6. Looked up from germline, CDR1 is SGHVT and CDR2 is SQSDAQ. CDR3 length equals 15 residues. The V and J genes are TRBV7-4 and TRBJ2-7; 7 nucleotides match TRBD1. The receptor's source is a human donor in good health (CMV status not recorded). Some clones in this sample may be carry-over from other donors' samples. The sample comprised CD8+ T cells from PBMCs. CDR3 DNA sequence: TGTGCCAGCAGCTTATTCGGGACAGCCCCCTACGAGCAGTACTTC. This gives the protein CASSLFGTAPYEQYF. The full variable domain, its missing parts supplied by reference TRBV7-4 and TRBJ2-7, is GAGVSQSPRYKVAKRGRDVALRCDSISGHVTLYWYRQTLGQGSEVLTYSQSDAQRDKSGRPSGRFSAERPERSVSTLKIQRTEQGDSAVYLCASSLFGTAPYEQYFGPGTRLTVT.